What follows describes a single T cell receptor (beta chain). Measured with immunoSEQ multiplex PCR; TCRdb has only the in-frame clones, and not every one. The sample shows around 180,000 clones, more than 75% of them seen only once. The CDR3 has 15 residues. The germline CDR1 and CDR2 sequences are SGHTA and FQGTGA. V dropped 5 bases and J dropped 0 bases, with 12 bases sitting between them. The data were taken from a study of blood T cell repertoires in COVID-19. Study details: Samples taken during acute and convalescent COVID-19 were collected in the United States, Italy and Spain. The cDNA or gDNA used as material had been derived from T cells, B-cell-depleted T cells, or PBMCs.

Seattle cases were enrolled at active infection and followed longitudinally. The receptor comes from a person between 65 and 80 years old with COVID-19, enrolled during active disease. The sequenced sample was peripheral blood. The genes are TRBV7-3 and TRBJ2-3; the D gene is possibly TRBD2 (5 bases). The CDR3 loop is CASSPRGPSTDTQYF. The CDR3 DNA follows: TGTGCCAGCAGCCCCCGGGGTCCTAGCACAGATACGCAGTATTTT.